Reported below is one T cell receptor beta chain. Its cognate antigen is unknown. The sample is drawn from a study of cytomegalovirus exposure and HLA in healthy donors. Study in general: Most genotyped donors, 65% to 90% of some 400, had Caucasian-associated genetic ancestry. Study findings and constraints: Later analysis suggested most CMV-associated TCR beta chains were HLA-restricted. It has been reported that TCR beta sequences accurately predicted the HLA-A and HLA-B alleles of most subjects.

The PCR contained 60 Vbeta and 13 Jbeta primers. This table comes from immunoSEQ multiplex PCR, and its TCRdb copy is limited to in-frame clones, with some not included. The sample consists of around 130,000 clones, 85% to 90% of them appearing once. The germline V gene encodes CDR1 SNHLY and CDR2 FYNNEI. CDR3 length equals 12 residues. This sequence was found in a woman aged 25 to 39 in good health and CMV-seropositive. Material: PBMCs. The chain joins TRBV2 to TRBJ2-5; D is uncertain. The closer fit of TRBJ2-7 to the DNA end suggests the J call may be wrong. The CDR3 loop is CASSEMSYEQYF. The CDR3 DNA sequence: TGTGCCAGCAGTGAAATGTCCTACGAGCAGTACTTC.